Listed below are T cell receptor beta chains from one sample, sequenced in a study of cytomegalovirus exposure and HLA in healthy donors. Sequencing was performed with immunoSEQ multiplex PCR; in TCRdb, only in-frame clones are kept and a portion is missing. The sample records about 140,000 clones, roughly 80% being singletons. The sequenced sample was PBMCs. The receptors stem from a man aged 35-49 years in good health and CMV-seronegative. CDR3s include the opening cysteine and the closing phenylalanine or tryptophan. A D gene is named only where the DNA matches it firmly. Rows may omit the clone size; those that give it use once, few, many or a size class.

j_gene,v_gene,abundance,d_gene,CDR3aa,CDR3nt
TRBJ1-3,TRBV7-9,-,-,CASSLNPTGGNTIYF,TGTGCCAGCAGCCTAAACCCGACAGGCGGAAACACCATATATTTT
TRBJ1-5,TRBV19,-,-,CASSTPPGGENQPQHF,TGTGCCAGTAGTACCCCCCCCGGCGGGGAAAACCAGCCCCAGCATTTT
TRBJ1-1,TRBV7-3,-,TRBD1,CASRPTGVPNTEAFF,TGTGCCAGCAGACCCACAGGGGTCCCGAACACTGAAGCTTTCTTT
TRBJ2-7,TRBV5-5,once,TRBD1,CASTRTGLYEQYF,TGTGCCAGCACTCGGACAGGTCTTTACGAGCAGTACTTC
TRBJ1-4,TRBV7-8,once,-,CASSPGTNTATNEKLFF,TGTGCCAGCAGCCCGGGGACAAACACTGCAACTAATGAAAAACTGTTTTTT
TRBJ2-5,TRBV6-5,-,-,CASSYVAGPEETQYF,TGTGCCAGCAGTTACGTGGCGGGGCCTGAGGAGACCCAGTACTTC
TRBJ2-4,TRBV11-2,-,-,CASSDSYLLAKNIQYF,TGTGCCAGCAGCGACTCCTACCTATTAGCCAAAAACATTCAGTACTTC
TRBJ2-5,TRBV9,-,-,CASSVEGETQYF,TGTGCCAGCAGCGTAGAGGGGGAGACCCAGTACTTC
TRBJ1-1,TRBV7-2,many,-,CASSLTGKDTEAFF,TGTGCCAGCAGCTTAACAGGGAAGGACACTGAAGCTTTCTTT
TRBJ2-2,TRBV7-9,-,-,CASREGNTGELFF,TGTGCCAGCAGGGAGGGGAACACCGGGGAGCTGTTTTTT
TRBJ1-2,TRBV28,-,TRBD1,CASRPLGQGKGYTF,TGTGCCAGCAGACCCCTAGGACAGGGAAAAGGCTACACCTTC
TRBJ2-7,TRBV7-2,-,TRBD1,CASRIDRGGNEQYF,TGTGCCAGCAGAATCGACAGGGGGGGCAACGAGCAGTACTTC
TRBJ1-6,TRBV2,few,-,CASSPPPGRRVPPLHF,TGTGCCAGCAGTCCCCCCCCGGGACGGAGGGTTCCACCCCTCCACTTT
TRBJ2-7,TRBV6-6,-,-,CASSYKGHSYEQYF,TGTGCCAGCAGTTACAAGGGGCACTCCTACGAGCAGTACTTC
TRBJ1-2,TRBV28,-,-,CASSSSGPYGYTF,TGTGCCAGCAGTTCCTCAGGGCCCTATGGCTACACCTTC
TRBJ2-7,TRBV19,-,-,CASSISGSYEQYF,TGTGCCAGTAGTATCTCAGGGTCCTACGAGCAGTACTTC
TRBJ2-1,TRBV25-1,once,-,CASSTGTGSYNEQFF,TGTGCCAGCAGTACCGGTACGGGGTCCTACAATGAGCAGTTCTTC
TRBJ1-1,TRBV11-2,-,TRBD1,CASSLRDRGEAFF,TGTGCCAGCAGCTTAAGGGACAGGGGTGAAGCTTTCTTT
TRBJ2-5,TRBV7-2,-,-,CASSPNQETQYF,TGTGCCAGCAGCCCCAATCAAGAGACCCAGTACTTC
TRBJ1-6,TRBV28,-,-,CASSFGGRLAESPLHF,TGTGCCAGCAGTTTTGGGGGCAGGCTTGCAGAATCACCCCTCCACTTT
TRBJ2-5,TRBV29-1,-,TRBD1,CSVEPTGEETQYF,TGCAGCGTTGAACCCACAGGGGAAGAGACCCAGTACTTC
TRBJ2-3,TRBV7-3,-,-,CASSLNSGGGTDTQYF,TGTGCCAGCAGCTTAAATAGCGGAGGTGGCACAGATACGCAGTATTTT